A single sample gave rise to the 2 T cell receptor beta chains below, sequenced in a study of shared clonotypes between healthy human individuals. TCRdb's table, derived via immunoSEQ multiplex PCR, lists solely in-frame clones and lacks some. The sample shows 2 million to 3 million clones, 93% of them seen only once. What was sequenced was naive CD4+ T cells from PBMCs. Specified subset: CD45RA+ positively selected. The receptors stem from a young man in good health. Some clones in this sample may be carry-over from other donors' samples.

The chain couples TRBV6-1 to TRBJ1-5; D perhaps matches TRBD1 (5 bases). There are 14 residues in the CDR3. V gave up 1 base and J gave up 7 bases, with 11 bases separating them. Germline values: CDR1 MNHNS, CDR2 SASEGT. CDR3 sequence: CASSEVGVGQPQHF. The CDR3 nucleotides are TGTGCCAGCAGTGAAGTAGGGGTGGGCCAGCCCCAGCATTTT.

The chain links TRBV28 to TRBJ2-3; 7 bases match TRBD1. This CDR3 contains 16 residues. Trimming cost V 6 bases and J 5 bases; bases outside gene matches: 14. In germline, CDR1 is MDHEN, CDR2 SYDVKM. CDR3 sequence: CASRVQGFGGEDTQYF. In DNA, the CDR3 is TGTGCCAGCAGGGTACAGGGGTTTGGAGGAGAAGATACGCAGTATTTT.